These 9 T cell receptor beta chains came from one sample sequenced in a study of T cells in Graves' hyperthyroidism and ophthalmopathy. Regions amplified from RNA transcripts were the TCR beta CDR3 regions. First-round RT-PCR of the TCR CDR3 relied on the HTBI primer set. TCRdb reprocessed the multiplex PCR reads with MiXCR, giving one entry per CDR3 protein. The sample holds roughly 96,000 distinct CDR3 sequences; just over 50% are singletons and the top ten take 27%. The sample was blood. These receptors all come from a woman in her thirties or forties with Graves' hyperthyroidism.

This chain joins TRBV7-2 and TRBJ2-5; TRBD1 is a possible D gene (5 bases). Trimming took 3 bases from V and 4 from J, leaving 12 bases between them. In germline, CDR1 is SGHTA, CDR2 FQGNSA. The CDR3 is made up of 14 amino acids. The DNA of the CDR3 is TGTGCCAGCAGCTTGGGGCTAGGGGCAGAGACCCAGTACTTC. This codes for CASSLGLGAETQYF.

By share of the sample, this clonotype is medium-sized (0.01 to 0.1%). The rearrangement links TRBV7-2 to TRBJ2-2; TRBD2 aligns across 7 bases. With 5 bases clipped from V and 7 bases from J, the junction kept 10 bases outside the gene matches. The CDR3 has 15 amino acids. CDR1 is SGHTA and CDR2 is FQGNSA in the germline V gene. CDR3 nucleotides: TGTGCCAGCAGCCGGGTACCGCGGGAGTACGGGGAGCTGTTTTTT. Its translation: CASSRVPREYGELFF. The complete variable domain, with remaining parts taken from reference TRBV7-2 and TRBJ2-2, reads GAGVSQSPSNKVTEKGKDVELRCDPISGHTALYWYRQSLGQGLEFLIYFQGNSAPDKSGLPSDRFSAERTGGSVSTLTIQRTQQEDSAVYLCASSRVPREYGELFFGEGSRLTVL.

Many counts were recorded for this clonotype. This sequence joins TRBV20-1 and TRBJ1-5; weak D call: TRBD1 (5 bases). Trimming took off 0 bases at V and 6 bases at J, with 21 bases between the two ends. CDR1 is DFQATT, CDR2 SNEGSKA, per germline (reference sequence). The CDR3 has 17 amino acids. DNA of the CDR3: TGCAGTGCTAGAGATCACAGGTGGGCCCAGAGAGGTCAGCCCCAGCATTTT. Amino acids: CSARDHRWAQRGQPQHF.

On this clonotype itself: This sequence may be a read error, since a much larger clone differs from it by one base. The chain recombines TRBV7-6 with TRBJ2-5, with unresolved D. Germline CDR1 SGHVS, CDR2 FNYEAQ. CDR3 length equals 13 residues. As DNA, the CDR3 is TGTGCCAGCAGTTACTCGTTTAAAGAGGCCCAGTACTTC. It yields the protein CASSYSFKEAQYF. Looking up the rest from reference TRBV7-6 and TRBJ2-5 gives the full variable domain: GAGVSQSPRYKVTKRGQDVALRCDPISGHVSLYWYRQALGQGPEFLTYFNYEAQQDKSGLPNDRFSAERPEGSISTLTIQRTEQRDSAMYRCASSYSFKEAQYFGPGTRLLVL.

In the case of this clonotype: A much larger clone lies a single base off, so this may be a read error. The chain is built from TRBV10-3 and TRBJ1-2, with 8 bases matching TRBD1. Germline V CDR1 and CDR2: ENHRY, SYGVKD. V was pared by 3 bases and J by 8 bases, with 2 bases of the junction left unmatched. This CDR3 is built from 12 residues. In nucleotides, the CDR3 is TGTGCCATCAGTGAAGACAGGGGAGGCTACACCTTC. Residues: CAISEDRGGYTF.

In its sample, this clonotype ranks as large (0.1 to 1%). The chain joins TRBV20-1 to TRBJ2-5, with a possible D match to TRBD1 (5 bases). V lost 3 bases, J lost 3 bases, and 5 bases lay in between. Germline loops: CDR1 DFQATT, CDR2 SNEGSKA (reference sequence). This CDR3 contains 11 residues. CDR3 DNA sequence: TGCAGTGCTAGCAGGGAAGAGACCCAGTACTTC. Its protein is CSASREETQYF.

This sequence joins TRBV7-8 and TRBJ2-5; 10 nucleotides align to TRBD2. Germline trimming cut 3 bases from V and 4 bases from J; bases unmatched to any gene: 2. The CDR3 consists of 14 residues. Per germline, CDR1 SGHVS and CDR2 FQNEAQ. The CDR3 DNA reads TGTGCCAGCAGCTTTAGCGGGAGGACAGAGACCCAGTACTTC. Translated: CASSFSGRTETQYF.

Ten or more counts support this clonotype. Written as DNA, the CDR3 is TGTGCCAGCAGTCCCCCCGGCAGGGGCCAGCCCCAGCATTTT. As protein: CASSPPGRGQPQHF. The chain uses TRBV25-1 and TRBJ1-5; a weak D match, TRBD1 (6 bases). The V gene's germline CDR1 is MGHDK and CDR2 SYGVNS. This CDR3 has 14 residues. Between the trimmed V and J ends, which lost 5 bases and 7 bases, there was a span of 15 bases.

This clonotype was recorded at least ten times. The DNA for the CDR3 is TGTGCCAGCAGCCTGGGACAGGCCAGGGGGACCCAGTACTTC. Residues: CASSLGQARGTQYF. This chain uses TRBV7-2 with TRBJ2-5, with 8 nucleotides matching TRBD1. Looked up from germline, CDR1 is SGHTA and CDR2 is FQGNSA. Trimming removed 5 bases from V and 7 bases from J; junction bases left unmatched: 9. CDR3 length equals 14 residues.